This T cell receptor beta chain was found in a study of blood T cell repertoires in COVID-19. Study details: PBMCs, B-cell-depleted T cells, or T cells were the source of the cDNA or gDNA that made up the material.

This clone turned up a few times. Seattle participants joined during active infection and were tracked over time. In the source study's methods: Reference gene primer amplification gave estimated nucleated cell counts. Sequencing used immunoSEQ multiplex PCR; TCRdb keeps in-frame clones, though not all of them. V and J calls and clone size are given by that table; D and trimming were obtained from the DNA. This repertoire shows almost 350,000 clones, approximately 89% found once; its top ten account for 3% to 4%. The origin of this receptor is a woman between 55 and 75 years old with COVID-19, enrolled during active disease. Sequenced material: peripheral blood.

The CDR3 region has the DNA TGCGCCAGCAGGATATCAGGGGACGATACCTATGGCTACACCTTC. This sequence encodes CASRISGDDTYGYTF. V usage is TRBV4-1 and J usage is TRBJ1-2; perhaps TRBD1 as D (6 bases). Germline assignment: CDR1 MGHRA and CDR2 YSYEKL. V was shortened by 6 bases and J by 4 bases, with 18 bases between the two germline ends. The CDR3 runs 15 residues.